These 10 T cell receptor beta chains came from one sample sequenced in a study of molecular identifiers for immune sequencing clone quantification. Each CDR3 protein is one row after TCRdb ran MiXCR on the PCR reads. Of tens of thousands of distinct CDR3 sequences in the sample, about 21% are singletons; the top ten hold around 1.1%. Source material: naive CD8+ T cells from blood, with Jurkat cell RNA spiked in. Indicated subset: FACS-sorted CD8+CD4-CCR7+CD45RA+ naive T cells. Receptor source: a human donor in good health. Some libraries in this study had Jurkat cell RNA spiked in.

This clonotype has ten or more counts. V usage is TRBV4-3 and J usage is TRBJ2-7; D gene unclear. V was shortened by 0 bases and J by 3 bases, with 12 bases between the two germline ends. This CDR3 has 15 amino acids. Germline CDR1 is LGHNA and CDR2 is YSLEER. CDR3 bases: TGCGCCAGCAGCCAAGACCCGGCTAGTTACTACGAGCAGTACTTC. Its translation is CASSQDPASYYEQYF.

The sample holds many counts of this clonotype. The chain is built from TRBV19 and TRBJ2-7, with TRBD2 identical over 8 bases. The CDR3 is 14 residues long. Germline values: CDR1 LNHDA, CDR2 SQIVND (reference sequence). The J segment lost 0 bases and the V segment lost 6 bases, leaving 4 bases of the junction unmatched. The CDR3 sequence: CASSPSGSSYEQYF. In nucleotides, the CDR3 is TGTGCCAGTAGCCCAAGCGGGAGCTCCTACGAGCAGTACTTC.

Points on this clonotype: A read error may explain this, as a much larger clone is one base away. The chain recombines TRBV6-4 with TRBJ2-3; no clear D gene. Germline assignment: CDR1 MRHNA and CDR2 SNTAGT. This CDR3 has 16 amino acids. CDR3 in DNA: TGTGCCAGCAGTGACTCGACCGGACGAGCCACAGATGCGCAGTATTTT. Protein sequence: CASSDSTGRATDAQYF.

This clonotype was recorded at least ten times. CDR3 coding DNA: TGCAGCGCCTGGGGTATAAACACAGATACGCAGTATTTT. Translating gives CSAWGINTDTQYF. The rearrangement links TRBV29-1 to TRBJ2-3; no definite D call. Germline V gene lookup returns CDR1 SQVTM and CDR2 ANQGSEA. The CDR3 sequence is 13 residues long. V shed 7 bases and J shed 2 bases, with 13 bases lying between them.

This clonotype was detected a few times. The chain joins TRBV5-1 to TRBJ1-1; TRBD1 agrees at 10 bases. Unmatched junction bases numbered 6, after V lost 4 bases and J lost 6 bases. This CDR3 has 14 residues. Per germline, CDR1 SGHRS and CDR2 YFSETQ. The CDR3 loop is CASSLGQGMSEAFF. The DNA of the CDR3 is TGCGCCAGCAGCCTGGGACAGGGGATGTCTGAAGCTTTCTTT.

At least ten counts were recorded for this clonotype. The rearrangement links TRBV5-1 to TRBJ2-7; 10 nucleotides agree with TRBD1. The germline CDR1 and CDR2 sequences are SGHRS and YFSETQ. The CDR3 is 15 residues long. The ends lost 6 bases at V and 5 bases at J; junction bases unmatched: 11. The CDR3 is CASNPGTGASDEQYF. For the CDR3, the DNA is TGCGCCAGCAACCCCGGGACAGGGGCGTCAGACGAGCAGTACTTC.

This clonotype was observed many times. The chain recombines TRBV12-3 or TRBV12-4 with TRBJ1-1; 8 bases fit TRBD1. This CDR3 is 15 amino acids long. V lost 5 bases to trimming and J lost 2 bases; unmatched junction nucleotides: 7. The CDR3 DNA follows: TGTGCCAGCAGTCAACCGACAGGGGCAAACACTGAAGCTTTCTTT. Translating it yields CASSQPTGANTEAFF.

Worth noting for this clonotype: This clone may be a read error of a much larger clone one base away. The missing conserved phenylalanine or tryptophan at the end of this CDR3 makes a read error likely. CDR3 coding DNA: TGTGCCAGCAGCGGCGCAACGGCCTACGAGCAGTACTCC. Amino acids: CASSGATAYEQYS. The rearrangement links TRBV5-3 to TRBJ2-7; possibly TRBD2 for D (5 bases). TRBV5-3 is noted as an ORF with a role that remains uncertain. CDR3 length equals 13 residues. V shed 8 bases and J shed 2 bases, with 14 bases lying between them.

This sequence joins TRBV19 and TRBJ1-1; D is perhaps TRBD1 (6 bases). The V end was cut by 5 bases, the J end by 1 base, with 11 bases between. Germline V gene sequence: CDR1 LNHDA, CDR2 SQIVND (reference sequence). The CDR3 is 14 residues long. CDR3 region: CASSSGTRNTEAFF. The CDR3 bases are TGTGCCAGTAGTTCAGGGACAAGGAACACTGAAGCTTTCTTT. The variable domain in full, with the rest retrieved from reference TRBV19 and TRBJ1-1, is DGGITQSPKYLFRKEGQNVTLSCEQNLNHDAMYWYRQDPGQGLRLIYYSQIVNDFQKGDIAEGYSVSREKKESFPLTVTSAQKNPTAFYLCASSSGTRNTEAFFGQGTRLTVV.

In the case of this clonotype: This clone may be a read error of a much larger clone one base away. The chain links TRBV9 to TRBJ1-2; D possibly corresponds to TRBD1 (5 bases). Trimming stripped 3 bases from V and 7 bases from J, with 10 bases between. The CDR3 is made up of 12 amino acids. The germline CDR1 and CDR2 sequences are SGDLS and YYNGEE. The CDR3 DNA is TGTGCCAGCAGCGGACAGCCCGTTGGCTACACCTTC. This codes for CASSGQPVGYTF.